The clone carrying this T cell receptor beta chain was seen at least ten times. Its target is unknown. These data come from a study of breast tumors, draining lymph nodes, adjacent tissues. TCRdb re-called the multiplex PCR reads through MiXCR, storing one row per CDR3 protein. This repertoire shows about 180,000 distinct CDR3 sequences, around a third found once; its top ten account for 3.5% to 4.5%. CDR3 size: 12 residues. Germline V gene data show CDR1 as SEHNR and CDR2 as FQNEAQ (reference sequence). V shed 4 bases and J shed 6 bases, with 9 bases lying between them. Samples came from axillary lymph nodes draining the breast cancer. Study-level findings and limits: Findings are consistent with lymph node origin and intratumoral expansion of most tumor T cells.

Input material: axillary lymph node tissue. The sequence came from a female donor with breast cancer. Some clones in this sample may be carry-over from other donors' samples. The V call is TRBV7-9, the J call TRBJ1-2, with D perhaps matching TRBD1 (5 bases). The CDR3 sequence: CASSWGDDGYTF. CDR3 DNA sequence: TGTGCCAGCAGCTGGGGGGACGATGGCTACACCTTC.